Sequencing of this TCR beta chain was carried out in a study of T cells in Graves' hyperthyroidism and ophthalmopathy. Points from the study as a whole: The model forecast ophthalmopathy, anticipating it by a median approximately 6.2 months before onset. Patients with ophthalmopathy were separated from those with stable hyperthyroidism by a 13 V-J model.

Amplification targeted TCR beta CDR3 regions from RNA transcripts. HTBI primers were used for first-round RT-PCR of the TCR CDR3. TCRdb called the multiplex PCR reads again in MiXCR, with one record for every CDR3 protein. The sample consists of some 600,000 distinct CDR3 sequences, approximately 13% of them appearing once. Germline V lookup: CDR1 SGHAT, CDR2 FQNNGV. This CDR3 comprises 18 residues. Blood dates from first hyperthyroidism diagnosis, before any ophthalmopathy symptoms. It was over 9.5 ml of fresh peripheral blood that supplied the PBMCs. On this clonotype itself: Antigen: not known. Relative to the germline gene, one junction end is altered; a read error may explain this.

Sequencing input: blood. The chain links TRBV11-2 to TRBJ2-3; 8 bases are a match to TRBD2. This TCR derives from a woman in her 30s with Graves' hyperthyroidism that later progressed to Graves' ophthalmopathy. The DNA of the CDR3 is TGTGCCAGCAGCCCCCGGGCTAGCGGGCGGGGTGGCACAGATACGCAGTGTTTT. This gives the protein CASSPRASGRGGTDTQCF.